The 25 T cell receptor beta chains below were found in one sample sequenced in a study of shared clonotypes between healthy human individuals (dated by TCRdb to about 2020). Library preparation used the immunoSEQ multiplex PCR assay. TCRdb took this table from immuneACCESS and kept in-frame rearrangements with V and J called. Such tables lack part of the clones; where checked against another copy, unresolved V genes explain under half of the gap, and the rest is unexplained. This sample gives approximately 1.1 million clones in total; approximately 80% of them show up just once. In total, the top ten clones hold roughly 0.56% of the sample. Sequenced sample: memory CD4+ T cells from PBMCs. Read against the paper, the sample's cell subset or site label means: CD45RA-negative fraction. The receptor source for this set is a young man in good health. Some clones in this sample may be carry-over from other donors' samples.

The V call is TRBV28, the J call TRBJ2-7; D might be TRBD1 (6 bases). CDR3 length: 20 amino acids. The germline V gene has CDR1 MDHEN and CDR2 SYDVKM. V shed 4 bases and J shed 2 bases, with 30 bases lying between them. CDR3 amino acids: CASSSVLGALERRPTYEQYF. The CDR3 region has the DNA TGTGCCAGCAGTTCCGTTTTGGGGGCCTTGGAGCGGAGACCCACCTACGAGCAGTACTTC.

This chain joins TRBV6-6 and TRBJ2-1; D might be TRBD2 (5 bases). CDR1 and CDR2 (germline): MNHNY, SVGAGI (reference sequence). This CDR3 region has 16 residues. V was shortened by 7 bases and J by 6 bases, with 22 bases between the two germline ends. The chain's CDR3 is CASTPDSQLGGNEQFF. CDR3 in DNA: TGTGCCAGCACGCCGGACTCCCAGTTGGGTGGCAATGAGCAGTTCTTC.

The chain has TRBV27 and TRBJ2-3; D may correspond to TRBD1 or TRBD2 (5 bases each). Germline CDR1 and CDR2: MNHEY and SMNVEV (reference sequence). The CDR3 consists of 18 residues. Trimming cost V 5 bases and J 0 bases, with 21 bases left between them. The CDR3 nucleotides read TGTGCCAGCAGTCCCCTGAGGCTGGGACGCCAGAGCACAGATACGCAGTATTTT. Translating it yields CASSPLRLGRQSTDTQYF.

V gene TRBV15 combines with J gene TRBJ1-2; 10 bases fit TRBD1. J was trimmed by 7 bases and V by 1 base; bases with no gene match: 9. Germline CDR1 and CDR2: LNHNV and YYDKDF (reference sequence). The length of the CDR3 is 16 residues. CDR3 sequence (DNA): TGTGCCACCAGCAGAGCCCTGGGACAGGGGTTTGGTGGCTACACCTTC. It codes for CATSRALGQGFGGYTF.

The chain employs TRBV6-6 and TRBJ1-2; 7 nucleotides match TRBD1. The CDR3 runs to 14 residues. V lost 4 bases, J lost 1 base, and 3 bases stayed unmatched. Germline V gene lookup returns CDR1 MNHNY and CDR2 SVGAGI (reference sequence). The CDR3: CASSSYRGNYGYTF. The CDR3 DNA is TGTGCCAGCAGTTCGTACAGGGGTAACTATGGCTACACCTTC.

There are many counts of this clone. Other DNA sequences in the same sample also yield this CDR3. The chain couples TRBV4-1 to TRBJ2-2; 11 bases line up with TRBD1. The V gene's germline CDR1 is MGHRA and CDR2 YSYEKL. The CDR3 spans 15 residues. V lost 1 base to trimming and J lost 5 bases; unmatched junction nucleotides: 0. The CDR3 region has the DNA TGCGCCAGCAGCCAAGGGGACAGGGGGACCGGGGAGCTGTTTTTT. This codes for CASSQGDRGTGELFF.

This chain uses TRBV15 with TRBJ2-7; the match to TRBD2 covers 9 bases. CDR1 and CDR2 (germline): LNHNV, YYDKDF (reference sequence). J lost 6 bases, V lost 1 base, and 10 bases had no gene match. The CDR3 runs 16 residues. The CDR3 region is CATSRVVASSGIEQYF. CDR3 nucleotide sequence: TGTGCCACCAGCAGAGTGGTTGCATCTAGCGGGATCGAGCAGTACTTC. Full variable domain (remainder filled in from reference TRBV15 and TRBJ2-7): DAMVIQNPRYQVTQFGKPVTLSCSQTLNHNVMYWYQQKSSQAPKLLFHYYDKDFNNEADTPDNFQSRRPNTSFCFLDIRSPGLGDTAMYLCATSRVVASSGIEQYFGPGTRLTVT.

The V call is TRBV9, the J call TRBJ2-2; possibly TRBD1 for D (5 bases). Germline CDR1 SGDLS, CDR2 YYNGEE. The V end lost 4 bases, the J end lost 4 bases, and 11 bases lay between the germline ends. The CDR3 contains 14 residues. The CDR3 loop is CASSLQGATGELFF. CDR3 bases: TGTGCCAGCAGCCTCCAGGGCGCCACCGGGGAGCTGTTTTTT.

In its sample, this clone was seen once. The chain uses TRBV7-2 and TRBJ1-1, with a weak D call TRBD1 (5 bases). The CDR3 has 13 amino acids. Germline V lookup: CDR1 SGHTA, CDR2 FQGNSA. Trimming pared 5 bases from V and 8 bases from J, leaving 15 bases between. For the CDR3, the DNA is TGTGCCAGCAGCGCCAGGGAAGGGTTGGAAGCTTTCTTT. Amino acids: CASSAREGLEAFF.

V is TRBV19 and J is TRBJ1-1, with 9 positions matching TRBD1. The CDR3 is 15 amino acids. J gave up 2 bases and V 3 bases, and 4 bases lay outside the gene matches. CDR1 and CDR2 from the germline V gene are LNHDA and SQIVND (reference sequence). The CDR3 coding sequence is TGTGCCAGTAGTATCCTGGACAGGGGAAACACTGAAGCTTTCTTT. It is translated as CASSILDRGNTEAFF.

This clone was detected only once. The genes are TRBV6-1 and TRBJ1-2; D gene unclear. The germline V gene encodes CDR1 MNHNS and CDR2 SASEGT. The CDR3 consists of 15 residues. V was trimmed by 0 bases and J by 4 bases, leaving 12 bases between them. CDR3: CASSEADPGAYGYTF. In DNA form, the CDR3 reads TGTGCCAGCAGTGAAGCGGACCCGGGAGCCTATGGCTACACCTTC.

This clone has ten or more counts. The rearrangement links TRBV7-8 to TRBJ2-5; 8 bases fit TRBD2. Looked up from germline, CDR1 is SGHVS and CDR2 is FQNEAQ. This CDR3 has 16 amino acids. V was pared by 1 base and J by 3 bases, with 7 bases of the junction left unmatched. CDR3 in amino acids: CASSLGGAGVEETQYF. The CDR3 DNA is TGTGCCAGCAGCTTAGGGGGAGCGGGAGTAGAAGAGACCCAGTACTTC.

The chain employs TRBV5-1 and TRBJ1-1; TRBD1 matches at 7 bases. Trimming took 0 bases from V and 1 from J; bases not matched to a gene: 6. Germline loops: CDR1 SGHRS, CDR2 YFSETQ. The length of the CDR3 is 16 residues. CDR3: CASSLGQGEGNTEAFF. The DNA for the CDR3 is TGCGCCAGCAGCTTGGGACAGGGTGAGGGGAACACTGAAGCTTTCTTT.

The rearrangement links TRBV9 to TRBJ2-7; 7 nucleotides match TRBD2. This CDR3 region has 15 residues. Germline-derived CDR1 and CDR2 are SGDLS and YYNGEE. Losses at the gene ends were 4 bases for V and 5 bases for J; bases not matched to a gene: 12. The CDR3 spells CASSRGSTVLDEQYF. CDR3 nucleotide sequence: TGTGCCAGCAGCCGCGGGAGTACGGTTTTGGACGAGCAGTACTTC.

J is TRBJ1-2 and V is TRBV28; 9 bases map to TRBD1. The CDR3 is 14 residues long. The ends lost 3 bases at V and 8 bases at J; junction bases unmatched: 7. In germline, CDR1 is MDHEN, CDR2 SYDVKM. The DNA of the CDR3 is TGTGCCAGCAGTTTGGGACAGGGTCGTTCCGGCTACACCTTC. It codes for CASSLGQGRSGYTF.

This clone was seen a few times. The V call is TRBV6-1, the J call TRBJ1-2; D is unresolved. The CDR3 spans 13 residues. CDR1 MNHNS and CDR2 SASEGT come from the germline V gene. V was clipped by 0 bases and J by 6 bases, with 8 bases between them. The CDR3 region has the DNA TGTGCCAGCAGTGAAGCAGGGTTTGATGGCTACACCTTC. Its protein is CASSEAGFDGYTF.

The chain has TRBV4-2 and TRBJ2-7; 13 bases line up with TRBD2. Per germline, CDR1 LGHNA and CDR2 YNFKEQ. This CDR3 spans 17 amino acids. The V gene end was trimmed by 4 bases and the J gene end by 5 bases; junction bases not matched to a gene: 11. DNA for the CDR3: TGTGCCAGCAGCCTTGTGGGACTAGCGGGAAATGTCAACGAGCAGTACTTC. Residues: CASSLVGLAGNVNEQYF.

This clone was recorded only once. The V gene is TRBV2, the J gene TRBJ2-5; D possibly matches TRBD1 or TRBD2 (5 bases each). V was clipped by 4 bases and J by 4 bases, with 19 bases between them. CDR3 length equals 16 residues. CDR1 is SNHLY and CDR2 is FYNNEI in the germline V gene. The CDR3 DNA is TGTGCCAGCAGTGCCTGGGGACCGGGACCCGGAGAGACCCAGTACTTC. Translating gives CASSAWGPGPGETQYF. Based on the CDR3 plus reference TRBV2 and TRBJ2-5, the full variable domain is EPEVTQTPSHQVTQMGQEVILRCVPISNHLYFYWYRQILGQKVEFLVSFYNNEISEKSEIFDDQFSVERPDGSNFTLKIRSTKLEDSAMYFCASSAWGPGPGETQYFGPGTRLLVL.

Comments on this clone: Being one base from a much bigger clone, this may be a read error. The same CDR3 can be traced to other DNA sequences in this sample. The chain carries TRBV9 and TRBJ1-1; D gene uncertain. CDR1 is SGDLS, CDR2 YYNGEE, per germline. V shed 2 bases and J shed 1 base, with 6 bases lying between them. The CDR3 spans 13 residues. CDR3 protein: CASSVAGNTEAFF. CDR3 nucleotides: TGTGCCAGCAGCGTCGCAGGGAACACTGAAGCTTTCTTT.

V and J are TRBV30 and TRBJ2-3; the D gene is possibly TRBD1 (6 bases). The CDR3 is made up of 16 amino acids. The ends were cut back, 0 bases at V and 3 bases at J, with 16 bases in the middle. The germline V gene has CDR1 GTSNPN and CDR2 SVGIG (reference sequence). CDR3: CAWSVGGRGWTDTQYF. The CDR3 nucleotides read TGTGCCTGGAGTGTAGGAGGCAGGGGATGGACAGATACGCAGTATTTT.

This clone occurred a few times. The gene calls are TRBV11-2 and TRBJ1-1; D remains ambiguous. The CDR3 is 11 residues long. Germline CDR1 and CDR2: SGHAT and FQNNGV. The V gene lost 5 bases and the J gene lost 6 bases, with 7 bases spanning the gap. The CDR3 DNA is TGTGCCAGCAGCCCGATTCCTGAAGCTTTCTTT. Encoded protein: CASSPIPEAFF.

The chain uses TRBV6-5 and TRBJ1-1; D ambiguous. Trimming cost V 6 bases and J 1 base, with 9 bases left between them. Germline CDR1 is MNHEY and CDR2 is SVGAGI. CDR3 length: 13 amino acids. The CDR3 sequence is CASRNEGNTEAFF. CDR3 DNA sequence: TGTGCCAGCAGAAACGAGGGGAACACTGAAGCTTTCTTT.

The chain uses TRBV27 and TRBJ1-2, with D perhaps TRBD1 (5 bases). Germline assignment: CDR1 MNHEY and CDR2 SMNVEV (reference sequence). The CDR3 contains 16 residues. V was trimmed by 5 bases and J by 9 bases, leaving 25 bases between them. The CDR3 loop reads CASSQAPGTAVMSYTF. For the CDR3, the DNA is TGTGCCAGCAGTCAAGCCCCCGGGACCGCCGTTATGAGCTACACCTTC.

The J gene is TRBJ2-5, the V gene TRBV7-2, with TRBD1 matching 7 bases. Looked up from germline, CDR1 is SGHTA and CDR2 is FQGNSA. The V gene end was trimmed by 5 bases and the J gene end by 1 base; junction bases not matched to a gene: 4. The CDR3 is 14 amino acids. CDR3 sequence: CASSVDRAQETQYF. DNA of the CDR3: TGTGCCAGCAGCGTAGACAGGGCCCAAGAGACCCAGTACTTC. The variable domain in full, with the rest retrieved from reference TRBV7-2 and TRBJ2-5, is GAGVSQSPSNKVTEKGKDVELRCDPISGHTALYWYRQSLGQGLEFLIYFQGNSAPDKSGLPSDRFSAERTGGSVSTLTIQRTQQEDSAVYLCASSVDRAQETQYFGPGTRLLVL.

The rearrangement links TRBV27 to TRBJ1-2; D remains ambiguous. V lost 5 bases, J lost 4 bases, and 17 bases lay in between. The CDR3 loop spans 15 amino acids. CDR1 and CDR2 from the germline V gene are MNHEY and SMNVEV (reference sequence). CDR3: CASSPDGAGGYGYTF. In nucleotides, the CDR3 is TGTGCCAGCAGTCCCGACGGTGCAGGCGGCTATGGCTACACCTTC.